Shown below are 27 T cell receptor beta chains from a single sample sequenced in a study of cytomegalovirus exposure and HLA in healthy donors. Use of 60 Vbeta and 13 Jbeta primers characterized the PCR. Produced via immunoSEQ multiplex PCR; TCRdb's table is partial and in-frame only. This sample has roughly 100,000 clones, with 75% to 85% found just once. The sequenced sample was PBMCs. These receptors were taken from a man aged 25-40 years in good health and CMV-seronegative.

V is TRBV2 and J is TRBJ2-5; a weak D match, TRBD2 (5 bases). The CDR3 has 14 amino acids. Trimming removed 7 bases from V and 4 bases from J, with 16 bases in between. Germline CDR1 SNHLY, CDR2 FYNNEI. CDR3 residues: CASKRTLAGETQYF. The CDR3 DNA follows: TGTGCCAGCAAGCGTACATTGGCGGGAGAGACCCAGTACTTC.

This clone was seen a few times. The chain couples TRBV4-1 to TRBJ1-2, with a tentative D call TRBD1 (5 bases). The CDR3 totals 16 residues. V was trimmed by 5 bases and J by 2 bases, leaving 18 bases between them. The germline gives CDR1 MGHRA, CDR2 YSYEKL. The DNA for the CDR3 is TGCGCCAGCAGCGTCGGGCATGGGGGGGGGAACTATGGCTACACCTTC. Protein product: CASSVGHGGGNYGYTF.

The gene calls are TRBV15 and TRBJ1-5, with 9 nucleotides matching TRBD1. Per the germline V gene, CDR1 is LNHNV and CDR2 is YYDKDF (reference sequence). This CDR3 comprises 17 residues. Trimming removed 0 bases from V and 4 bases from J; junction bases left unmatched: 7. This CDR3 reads CATSRDLQGARNQPQHF. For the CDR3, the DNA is TGTGCCACCAGCAGAGACCTACAGGGGGCGAGGAATCAGCCCCAGCATTTT.

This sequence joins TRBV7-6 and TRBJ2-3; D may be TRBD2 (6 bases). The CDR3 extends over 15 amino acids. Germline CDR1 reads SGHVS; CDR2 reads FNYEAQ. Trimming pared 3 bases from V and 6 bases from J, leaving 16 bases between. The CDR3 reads CASSLGLGKMDTQYF. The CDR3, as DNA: TGTGCCAGCAGCTTGGGACTCGGAAAAATGGATACGCAGTATTTT.

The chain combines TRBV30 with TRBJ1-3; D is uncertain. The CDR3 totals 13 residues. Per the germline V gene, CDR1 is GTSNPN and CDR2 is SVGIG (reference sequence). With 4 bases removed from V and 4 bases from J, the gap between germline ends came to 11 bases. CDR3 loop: CAWTFGIGNTIYF. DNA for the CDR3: TGTGCCTGGACGTTCGGTATCGGAAACACCATATATTTT.

In nucleotides, the CDR3 is TGTGCCAGCAGTTACTCCAACAGGGGCTTTAATGAAAAACTGTTTTTT. This sequence encodes CASSYSNRGFNEKLFF. The gene calls are TRBV6-6 and TRBJ1-4; TRBD1 aligns across 7 bases. V trimming: 0 bases; J trimming: 4 bases; junction bases outside the gene matches: 5. The length of the CDR3 is 16 residues. Germline V gives CDR1 MNHNY, CDR2 SVGAGI (reference sequence).

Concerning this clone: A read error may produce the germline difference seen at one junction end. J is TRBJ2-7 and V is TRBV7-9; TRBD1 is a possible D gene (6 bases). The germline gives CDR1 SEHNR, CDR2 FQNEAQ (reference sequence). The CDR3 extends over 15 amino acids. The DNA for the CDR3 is TGTTCCAGCAGCCCCCTGACAGGTGCCTCCTACGAGCAGTACTTC. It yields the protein CSSSPLTGASYEQYF.

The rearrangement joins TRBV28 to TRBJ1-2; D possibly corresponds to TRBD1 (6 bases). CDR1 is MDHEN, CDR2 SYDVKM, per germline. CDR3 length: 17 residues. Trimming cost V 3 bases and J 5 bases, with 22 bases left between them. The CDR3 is CASSFPGDRGWGYGYTF. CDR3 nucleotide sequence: TGTGCCAGCAGTTTCCCAGGGGATCGGGGCTGGGGGTATGGCTACACCTTC.

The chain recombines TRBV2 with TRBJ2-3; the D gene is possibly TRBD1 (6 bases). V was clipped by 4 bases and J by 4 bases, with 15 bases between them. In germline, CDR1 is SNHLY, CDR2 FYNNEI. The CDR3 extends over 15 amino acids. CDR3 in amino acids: CASSALQGIPDTQYF. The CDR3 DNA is TGTGCCAGCAGTGCCCTTCAGGGGATCCCAGATACGCAGTATTTT.

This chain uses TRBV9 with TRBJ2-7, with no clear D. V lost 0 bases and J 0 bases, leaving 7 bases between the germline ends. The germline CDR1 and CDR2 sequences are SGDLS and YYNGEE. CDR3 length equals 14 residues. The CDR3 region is CASSVEPVSYEQYF. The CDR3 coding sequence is TGTGCCAGCAGCGTAGAGCCGGTCTCCTACGAGCAGTACTTC.

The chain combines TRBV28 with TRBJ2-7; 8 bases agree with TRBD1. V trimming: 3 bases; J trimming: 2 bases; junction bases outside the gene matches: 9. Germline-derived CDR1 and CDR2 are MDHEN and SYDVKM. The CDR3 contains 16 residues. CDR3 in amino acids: CASSLYPGTGPYEQYF. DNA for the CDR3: TGTGCCAGCAGTTTGTATCCCGGGACAGGCCCCTACGAGCAGTACTTC. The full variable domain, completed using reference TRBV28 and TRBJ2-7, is DVKVTQSSRYLVKRTGEKVFLECVQDMDHENMFWYRQDPGLGLRLIYFSYDVKMKEKGDIPEGYSVSREKKERFSLILESASTNQTSMYLCASSLYPGTGPYEQYFGPGTRLTVT.

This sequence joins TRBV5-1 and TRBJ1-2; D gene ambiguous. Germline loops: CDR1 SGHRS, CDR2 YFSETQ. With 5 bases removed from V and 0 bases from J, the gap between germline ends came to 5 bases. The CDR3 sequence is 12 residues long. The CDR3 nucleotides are TGCGCCAGCAGTAATTCTAACTATGGCTACACCTTC. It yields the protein CASSNSNYGYTF.

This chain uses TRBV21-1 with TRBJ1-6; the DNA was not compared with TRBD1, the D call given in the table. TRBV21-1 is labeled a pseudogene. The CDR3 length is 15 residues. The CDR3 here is CASSKPTGARSPLHF. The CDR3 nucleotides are TGTGCCAGCAGCAAACCGACAGGGGCGAGGTCACCCCTCCACTTT.

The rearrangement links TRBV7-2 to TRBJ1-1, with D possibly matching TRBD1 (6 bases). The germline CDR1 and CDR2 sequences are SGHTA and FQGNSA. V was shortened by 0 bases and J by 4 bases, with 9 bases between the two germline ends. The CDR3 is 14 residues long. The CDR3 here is CASSLARGITEAFF. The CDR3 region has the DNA TGTGCCAGCAGCTTAGCAAGGGGGATCACTGAAGCTTTCTTT.

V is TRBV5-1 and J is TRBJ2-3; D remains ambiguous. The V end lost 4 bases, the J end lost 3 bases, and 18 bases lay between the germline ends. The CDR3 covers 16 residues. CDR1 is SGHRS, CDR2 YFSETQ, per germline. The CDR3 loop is CASSAGVNLITDTQYF. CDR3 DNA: TGCGCCAGCAGCGCCGGTGTAAACCTGATAACAGATACGCAGTATTTT.

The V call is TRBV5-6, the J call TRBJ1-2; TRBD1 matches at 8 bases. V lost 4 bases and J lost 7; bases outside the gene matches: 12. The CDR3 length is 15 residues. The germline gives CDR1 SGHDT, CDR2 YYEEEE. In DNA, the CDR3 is TGTGCCAGCAGCCCCCCGGGACAGGCGGTAAGTGGCTACACCTTC. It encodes CASSPPGQAVSGYTF. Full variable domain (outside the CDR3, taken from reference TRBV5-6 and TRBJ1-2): DAGVTQSPTHLIKTRGQQVTLRCSPKSGHDTVSWYQQALGQGPQFIFQYYEEEERQRGNFPDRFSGHQFPNYSSELNVNALLLGDSALYLCASSPPGQAVSGYTFGSGTRLTVV.

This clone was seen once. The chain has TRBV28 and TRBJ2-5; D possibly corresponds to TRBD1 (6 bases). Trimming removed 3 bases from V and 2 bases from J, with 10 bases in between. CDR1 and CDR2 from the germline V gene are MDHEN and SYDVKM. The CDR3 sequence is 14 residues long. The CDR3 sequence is CASSFGRGQETQYF. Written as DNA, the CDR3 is TGTGCCAGCAGTTTCGGCAGGGGTCAAGAGACCCAGTACTTC.

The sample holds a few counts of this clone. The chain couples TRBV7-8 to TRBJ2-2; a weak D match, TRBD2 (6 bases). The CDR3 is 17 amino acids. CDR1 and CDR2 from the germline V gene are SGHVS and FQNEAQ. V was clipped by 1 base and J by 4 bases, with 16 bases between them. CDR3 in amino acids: CASSLVYGTGGTGELFF. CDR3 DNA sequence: TGTGCCAGCAGCTTAGTTTACGGAACCGGGGGCACCGGGGAGCTGTTTTTT.

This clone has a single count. The DNA for the CDR3 is TGTGCCAGCAGCTCGACCCGTGGGCCTTTTAGCACAGATACGCAGTATTTT. Translation gives CASSSTRGPFSTDTQYF. The chain has TRBV11-3 and TRBJ2-3, with D uncertain. The ends were cut back, 4 bases at V and 0 bases at J, with 17 bases in the middle. This CDR3 has 17 amino acids. Germline CDR1 and CDR2: SGHNT and YENEEA.

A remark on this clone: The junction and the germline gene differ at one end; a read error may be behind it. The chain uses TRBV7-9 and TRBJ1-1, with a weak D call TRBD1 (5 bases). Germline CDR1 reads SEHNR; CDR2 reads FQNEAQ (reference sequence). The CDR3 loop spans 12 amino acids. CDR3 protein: CSSSYPVGQAFF. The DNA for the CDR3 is TGTTCCAGCAGCTACCCGGTGGGGCAAGCTTTCTTT.

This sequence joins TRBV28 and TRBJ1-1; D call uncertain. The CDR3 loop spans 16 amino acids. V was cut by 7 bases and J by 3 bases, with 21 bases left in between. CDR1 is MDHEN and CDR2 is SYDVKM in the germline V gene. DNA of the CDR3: TGTGCCAGCACTTCCTTGCGCTCCGGGTCGCACACTGAAGCTTTCTTT. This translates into CASTSLRSGSHTEAFF.

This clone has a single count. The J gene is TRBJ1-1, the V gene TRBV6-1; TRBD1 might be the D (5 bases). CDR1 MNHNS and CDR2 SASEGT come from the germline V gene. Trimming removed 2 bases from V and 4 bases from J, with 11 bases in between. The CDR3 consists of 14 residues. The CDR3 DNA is TGTGCCAGCAGTGAACAGGGTACGGGCACTGAAGCTTTCTTT. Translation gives CASSEQGTGTEAFF.

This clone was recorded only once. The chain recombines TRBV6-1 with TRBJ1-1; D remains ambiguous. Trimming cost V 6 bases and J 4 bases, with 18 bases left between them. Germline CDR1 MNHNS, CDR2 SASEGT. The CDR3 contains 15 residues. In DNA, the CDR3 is TGTGCCAGCAGCCCGAAATACATGGGAGGCACTGAAGCTTTCTTT. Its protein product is CASSPKYMGGTEAFF.

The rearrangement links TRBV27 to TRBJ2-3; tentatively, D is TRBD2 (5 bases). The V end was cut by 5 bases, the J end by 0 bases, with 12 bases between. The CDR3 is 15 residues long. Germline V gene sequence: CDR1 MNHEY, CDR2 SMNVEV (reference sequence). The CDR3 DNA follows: TGTGCCAGCAGTCCGGGAACCCCTAGCACAGATACGCAGTATTTT. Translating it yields CASSPGTPSTDTQYF.

CDR3 bases: TGTGCCAGCACCCCAGGCGACCAGAATCAGCCCCAGCATTTT. It yields the protein CASTPGDQNQPQHF. This rearrangement joins TRBV28 to TRBJ1-5; D gene ambiguous. The CDR3 consists of 14 residues. CDR1 is MDHEN and CDR2 is SYDVKM in the germline V gene. Trimming removed 7 bases at V and 4 bases at J, with 14 bases between.

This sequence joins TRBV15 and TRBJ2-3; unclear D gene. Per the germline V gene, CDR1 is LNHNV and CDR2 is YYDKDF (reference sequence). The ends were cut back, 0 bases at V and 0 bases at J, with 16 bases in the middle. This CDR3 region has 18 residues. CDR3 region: CATSRDRLAEVSTDTQYF. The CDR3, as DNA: TGTGCCACCAGCAGAGATCGACTGGCCGAGGTGAGCACAGATACGCAGTATTTT. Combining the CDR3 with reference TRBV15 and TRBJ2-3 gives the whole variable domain DAMVIQNPRYQVTQFGKPVTLSCSQTLNHNVMYWYQQKSSQAPKLLFHYYDKDFNNEADTPDNFQSRRPNTSFCFLDIRSPGLGDTAMYLCATSRDRLAEVSTDTQYFGPGTRLTVL.

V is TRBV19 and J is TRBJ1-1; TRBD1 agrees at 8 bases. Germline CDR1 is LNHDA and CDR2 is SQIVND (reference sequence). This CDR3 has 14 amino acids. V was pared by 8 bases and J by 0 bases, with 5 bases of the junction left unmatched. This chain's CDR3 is CASGGQVLNTEAFF. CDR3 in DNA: TGTGCCAGTGGGGGACAGGTACTGAACACTGAAGCTTTCTTT.